This T cell receptor (beta chain) was obtained from a study of OX40 agonist ivuxolimab in advanced cancers. Overall study context: Ivuxolimab was delivered to patients intravenously every 2 weeks at doses spanning 0.01 to 10 mg/kg.

Remarks on this clone: Its antigen remains unknown.

Study-level results: Low normalized T-cell clonal expansion was additionally recorded for some nonresponders. Clonal expansion by week 6 occurred in CD4+ and CD8+ blood T cells (at 0.1 to 3.0 mg/kg). CD4+ T cells averaged fewer expanded clones than CD8+ T cells.

Profiling relied on immunoSEQ multiplex PCR, and the TCRdb table lists in-frame clones only, not all of them. The sample records 36,000 or so clones, around 77% being singletons. CDR1 is SGDLS and CDR2 is YYNGEE in the germline V gene. The CDR3 has 17 amino acids. With 4 bases clipped from V and 3 bases from J, the junction kept 6 bases outside the gene matches. This rearrangement joins TRBV9 to TRBJ2-2, with 13 bases lining up with TRBD2. Sequences were derived from CD4+ or CD8+ T cells sorted from blood, sampled in a trial of the OX40 agonist ivuxolimab. The receptor comes from an adult with an advanced solid tumor such as melanoma, head and neck, liver or kidney cancer. The CDR3 reads CASSRGLAGAYTGELFF. In DNA form, the CDR3 reads TGTGCCAGCAGCCGAGGACTAGCGGGAGCCTACACCGGGGAGCTGTTTTTT.